Shown below are 2 T cell receptor beta chains from a single sample sequenced in a study of cytomegalovirus exposure and HLA in healthy donors. This table comes from immunoSEQ multiplex PCR, and its TCRdb copy is limited to in-frame clones, with some not included. The sample lists some 200,000 clones, roughly 82% occurring once. The sequenced sample consisted of PBMCs. The receptors derive from a woman aged 30 to 39 in good health and CMV-seropositive.

The J gene is TRBJ2-7, the V gene TRBV19; a possible D gene is TRBD1 (6 bases). Trimming cost V 5 bases and J 2 bases, with 7 bases left between them. CDR3 length equals 12 residues. In germline, CDR1 is LNHDA, CDR2 SQIVND (reference sequence). CDR3 nucleotide sequence: TGTGCCAGTAGTCAGGGGACCTACGAGCAGTACTTC. It is translated as CASSQGTYEQYF.

V gene TRBV5-4 combines with J gene TRBJ2-1, with 14 bases that match TRBD2. Germline V CDR1 and CDR2: SGHNT, YYREEE (reference sequence). The ends lost 0 bases at V and 8 bases at J; junction bases unmatched: 4. This CDR3 is built from 16 residues. CDR3 DNA: TGTGCCAGCAGCTTGGAAGGACTAGCGGGAGGTCATGAGCAGTTCTTC. Encoded protein: CASSLEGLAGGHEQFF.